Sequencing of this TCR beta chain was carried out in a study of control samples from healthy donors and cancer patients. Sequencing was performed with immunoSEQ multiplex PCR; in TCRdb, only in-frame clones are kept and a portion is missing. The sample has some 190,000 clones; the top ten hold more than 2%. The J segment lost 7 bases and the V segment lost 4 bases, leaving 6 bases of the junction unmatched. The CDR3 has 15 residues. In germline, CDR1 is SGHRS, CDR2 YFSETQ. Sequencing was performed on blood. This receptor was identified in a woman in her 30s in good health. The V call is TRBV5-1, the J call TRBJ2-1, with 12 bases identical to TRBD2. The CDR3 reads CASSRLAGGQNEQFF. CDR3 sequence (DNA): TGCGCCAGCAGCAGGCTAGCGGGGGGGCAGAATGAGCAGTTCTTC.